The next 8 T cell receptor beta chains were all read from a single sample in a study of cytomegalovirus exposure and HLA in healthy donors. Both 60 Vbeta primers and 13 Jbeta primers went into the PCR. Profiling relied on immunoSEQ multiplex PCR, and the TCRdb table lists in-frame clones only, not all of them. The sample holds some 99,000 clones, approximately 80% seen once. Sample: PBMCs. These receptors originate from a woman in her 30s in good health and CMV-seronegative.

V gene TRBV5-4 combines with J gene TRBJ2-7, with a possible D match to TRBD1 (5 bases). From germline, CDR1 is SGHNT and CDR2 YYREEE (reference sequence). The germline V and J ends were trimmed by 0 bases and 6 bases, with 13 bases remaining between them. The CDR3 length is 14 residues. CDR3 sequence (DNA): TGTGCCAGCAGCTTGGGGGGCTCCGTGGCCGAGCAGTACTTC. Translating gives CASSLGGSVAEQYF.

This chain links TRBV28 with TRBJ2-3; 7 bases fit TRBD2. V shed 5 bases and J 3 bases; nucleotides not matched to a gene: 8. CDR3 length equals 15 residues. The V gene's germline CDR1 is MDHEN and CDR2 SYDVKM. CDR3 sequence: CASSGAGVKTDTQYF. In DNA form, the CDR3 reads TGTGCCAGCAGTGGGGCGGGAGTAAAAACAGATACGCAGTATTTT.

The DNA for the CDR3 is TGTGCCAGCAAAAGCTGGGACAGGGGAGACTATGGCTACACCTTC. Protein: CASKSWDRGDYGYTF. The V and J genes are TRBV27 and TRBJ1-2; TRBD1 agrees at 10 bases. The length of the CDR3 is 15 residues. V dropped 7 bases and J dropped 3; count of bases not matched to a gene: 8. Per germline, CDR1 MNHEY and CDR2 SMNVEV (reference sequence).

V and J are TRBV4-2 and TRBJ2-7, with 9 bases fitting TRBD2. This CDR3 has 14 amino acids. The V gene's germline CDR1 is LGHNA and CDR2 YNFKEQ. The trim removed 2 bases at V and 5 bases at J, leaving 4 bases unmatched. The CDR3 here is CASSQSGRFDEQYF. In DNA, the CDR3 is TGTGCCAGCAGCCAAAGCGGGAGGTTCGACGAGCAGTACTTC.

The CDR3 DNA reads TGTGCCAGCAGCTTTGGGCAGGGGCACTACGAGCAGTACTTC. It codes for CASSFGQGHYEQYF. The chain carries TRBV5-6 and TRBJ2-7, with D possibly TRBD1 on 6 matching bases. V lost 2 bases, J lost 3 bases, and 12 bases lay in between. The CDR3 runs to 14 residues. Germline lookup yields CDR1 SGHDT and CDR2 YYEEEE.

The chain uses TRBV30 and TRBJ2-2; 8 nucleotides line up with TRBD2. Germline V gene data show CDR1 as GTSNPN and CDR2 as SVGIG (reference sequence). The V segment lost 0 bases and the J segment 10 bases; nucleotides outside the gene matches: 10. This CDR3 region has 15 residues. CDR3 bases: TGTGCCTGGAGTGTACCAACTAGCGGTTATATGGAGCTGTTTTTT. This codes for CAWSVPTSGYMELFF.

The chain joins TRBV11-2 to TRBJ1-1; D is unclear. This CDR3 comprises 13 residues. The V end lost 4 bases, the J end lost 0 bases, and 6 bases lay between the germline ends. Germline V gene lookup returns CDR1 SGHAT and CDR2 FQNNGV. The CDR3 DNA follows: TGTGCCAGCAGCTCCTCAGTGAACACTGAAGCTTTCTTT. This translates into CASSSSVNTEAFF.

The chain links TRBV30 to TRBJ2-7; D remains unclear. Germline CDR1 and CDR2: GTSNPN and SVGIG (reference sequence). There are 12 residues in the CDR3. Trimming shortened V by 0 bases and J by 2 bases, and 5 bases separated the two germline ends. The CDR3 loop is CAWSVQTYEQYF. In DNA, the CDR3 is TGTGCCTGGAGTGTACAGACCTACGAGCAGTACTTC.